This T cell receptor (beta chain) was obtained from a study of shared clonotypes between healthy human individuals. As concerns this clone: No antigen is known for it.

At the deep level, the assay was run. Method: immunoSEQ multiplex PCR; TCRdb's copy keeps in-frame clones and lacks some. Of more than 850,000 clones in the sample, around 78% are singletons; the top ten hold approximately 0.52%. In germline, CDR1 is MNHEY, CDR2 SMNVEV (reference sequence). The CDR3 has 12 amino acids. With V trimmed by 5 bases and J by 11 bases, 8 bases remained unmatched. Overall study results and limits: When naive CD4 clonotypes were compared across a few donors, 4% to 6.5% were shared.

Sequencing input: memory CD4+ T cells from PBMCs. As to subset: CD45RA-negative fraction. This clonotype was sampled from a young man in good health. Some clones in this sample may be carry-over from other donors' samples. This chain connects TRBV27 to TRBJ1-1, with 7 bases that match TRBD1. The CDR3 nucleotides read TGTGCCAGCAGTCCCCCGACAGGGAAGGCTTTCTTT. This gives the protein CASSPPTGKAFF.